Each of the 7 T cell receptor beta chains below was sequenced from the same sample in a study of cytomegalovirus exposure and HLA in healthy donors. Primers for the PCR totalled 60 Vbeta and 13 Jbeta. Libraries were prepared by immunoSEQ multiplex PCR; TCRdb keeps only in-frame clonotypes and omits some of them. This table has tens of thousands of clones, around 81% appearing once. Material for sequencing was PBMCs. The receptors come from a man aged 50-60 years in good health and CMV-seronegative.

J is TRBJ2-7 and V is TRBV6-1; 7 bases are shared with TRBD1. Trimming removed 6 bases from V and 6 bases from J; junction bases left unmatched: 8. CDR3 length equals 13 residues. Germline assignment: CDR1 MNHNS and CDR2 SASEGT. The chain's CDR3 is CASRVIGTVEQYF. In DNA form, the CDR3 reads TGTGCCAGCAGGGTTATAGGGACAGTCGAGCAGTACTTC.

V usage is TRBV30 and J usage is TRBJ2-5; 9 bases are a match to TRBD2. The CDR3 runs 12 residues. In germline, CDR1 is GTSNPN, CDR2 SVGIG (reference sequence). The V segment lost 2 bases and the J segment 7 bases; nucleotides outside the gene matches: 2. The CDR3 here is CAWSPGLATQYF. The CDR3 DNA sequence: TGTGCCTGGAGTCCGGGACTAGCGACCCAGTACTTC.

The J gene is TRBJ2-7, the V gene TRBV28, with TRBD2 matching 7 bases. There are 14 residues in the CDR3. Trimming took 5 bases from V and 5 from J; bases not matched to a gene: 9. Per the germline V gene, CDR1 is MDHEN and CDR2 is SYDVKM. CDR3 DNA sequence: TGTGCCAGCAGTCAAAGTTACGGGGGGAACGAGCAGTACTTC. Translation gives CASSQSYGGNEQYF.

This clone was seen a handful of times. This chain uses TRBV6-5 with TRBJ1-2, with 11 bases lining up with TRBD1. This CDR3 contains 16 residues. The ends lost 2 bases at V and 8 bases at J; junction bases unmatched: 10. Germline V CDR1 and CDR2: MNHEY, SVGAGI. The CDR3 region is CASSYGGTGGRWGYTF. The CDR3 bases are TGTGCCAGCAGTTACGGGGGGACAGGGGGTCGATGGGGCTACACCTTC.

The genes are TRBV2 and TRBJ2-3; 7 bases match TRBD2. There are 16 residues in the CDR3. CDR1 and CDR2 from the germline V gene are SNHLY and FYNNEI. The V segment lost 6 bases and the J segment 0 bases; nucleotides outside the gene matches: 9. CDR3 sequence: CASSPMGGSSTDTQYF. The CDR3, as DNA: TGTGCCAGCAGCCCCATGGGGGGGTCTAGCACAGATACGCAGTATTTT.

V usage is TRBV7-9 and J usage is TRBJ2-1, with TRBD1 matching 7 bases. V lost 6 bases, J lost 9 bases, and 11 bases stayed unmatched. The V gene's germline CDR1 is SEHNR and CDR2 FQNEAQ (reference sequence). The CDR3 consists of 14 residues. The CDR3 loop reads CASRTGTVNSEQFF. CDR3 in DNA: TGTGCCAGCAGGACCGGGACAGTAAACAGTGAGCAGTTCTTC. Full variable domain (rest looked up from reference TRBV7-9 and TRBJ2-1): DTGVSQNPRHKITKRGQNVTFRCDPISEHNRLYWYRQTLGQGPEFLTYFQNEAQLEKSRLLSDRFSAERPKGSFSTLEIQRTEQGDSAMYLCASRTGTVNSEQFFGPGTRLTVL.

The V gene is TRBV5-1, the J gene TRBJ2-1; TRBD2 agrees at 7 bases. This CDR3 comprises 15 residues. With 2 bases clipped from V and 5 bases from J, the junction kept 7 bases outside the gene matches. Germline lookup yields CDR1 SGHRS and CDR2 YFSETQ. As DNA, the CDR3 is TGCGCCAGCAGCTTTTCCGGGACTACCCACAATGAGCAGTTCTTC. Its protein is CASSFSGTTHNEQFF.